The clone carrying this TCR beta chain was observed at least ten times. The antigen is unknown. The sample belongs to a study of T-cell reconstitution after alpha-beta-depleted transplantation in children. Unique molecular identifiers tagged the TCRbeta library. TCRdb itself ran the PCR reads through MiXCR, one entry per CDR3 protein. Among around 490,000 distinct CDR3 sequences, 10% to 12% were seen once, and the ten largest hold about 14%. Overall study findings and caveats: The origin of high day-60 TCRbeta diversity in some patients lay in surviving recipient T cells and thymic progenitors. Hyperexpanded clones declined; after one year, newly produced T cells mostly supplied diversity. Several hundred expanded graft clones reportedly were the source of alpha-beta T cells about two months after transplant.

The germline V gene encodes CDR1 KGHDR and CDR2 SFDVKD. Deletions cut 6 bases from V and 0 bases from J, with 8 bases between. The CDR3 has 14 amino acids. This receptor was obtained from a female patient aged 2-15 years who had a stem cell transplant for aplastic anemia, so the T cells may come from the graft donor. The sample here was PBMCs, mostly from graft donor cells, taken 180 days after TCRalphabeta/CD19-depleted stem cell transplant. The rearrangement links TRBV24-1 to TRBJ1-5, with D hard to call. CDR3 region: CATSPGFSNQPQHF. The CDR3 nucleotides are TGTGCCACCAGTCCGGGTTTTAGCAATCAGCCCCAGCATTTT.